The source of this TCR beta chain is a study of CD8 T cells in ankylosing spondylitis. Notes on the study in general: Clones linked with disease were CD8+ and fairly uncommon in the peripheral blood. Disease-linked clones were reportedly significantly enriched in matched ankylosing spondylitis synovial fluid. Ankylosing spondylitis blood appeared to carry a characteristic TCR beta motif of eight or nine highly homologous variants. Earlier reports found some motif variants in synovial fluid and blood in reactive arthritis.

This clonotype was detected a few times. Antigen specificity is unknown. The V end lost 3 bases, the J end lost 2 bases, and 10 bases lay between the germline ends. The CDR3 sequence is 14 residues long. The germline V gene encodes CDR1 SEHNR and CDR2 FQNEAQ (reference sequence). The authors made TCR beta libraries by quantitative 5'-RACE with molecular barcodes. Each CDR3 protein is one row after TCRdb ran MiXCR on the 5' RACE reads. Of approximately 540,000 distinct CDR3 sequences in the sample, roughly 13% are singletons; the top ten hold approximately 7%. Input material: blood, either unsorted or a sorted T cell fraction (not recorded which). V is TRBV7-9 and J is TRBJ2-5, with D perhaps matching TRBD2 (5 bases). The TCR comes from a male donor with ankylosing spondylitis. The CDR3 spells CASSFAGKQETQYF. The DNA of the CDR3 is TGTGCCAGCAGCTTCGCCGGGAAACAAGAGACCCAGTACTTC.